These T cell receptor beta chains were read from a single sample in a study of blood T cell repertoires in COVID-19. The method was immunoSEQ multiplex PCR; TCRdb's version includes in-frame clones alone and lacks a portion of them. The data show 80,000 to 85,000 clones, around 80% seen once. Sample: peripheral blood. The receptors were sampled from a human donor in a cohort sampled during active COVID-19. Each CDR3 is given with its conserved first and last residue. A D gene is named only where the DNA matches it firmly. The size of a clone is reported for some rows only, either as once, few or many, or as a class for expanded clones.

few	TRBV7-9	TRBJ2-3	-	TGTGCCAGCAGCTTAGAAACTAGCACAGATACGCAGTATTTT	CASSLETSTDTQYF
once	TRBV7-8	TRBJ2-7	-	TGTGCCAGCAGTCGGGACACCTACGAGCAGTACTTC	CASSRDTYEQYF
-	TRBV7-2	TRBJ2-7	TRBD2	TGTGCCAGCAGCCTCCCGGGACTAGCCTACGAGCAGTACTTC	CASSLPGLAYEQYF
once	TRBV5-1	TRBJ1-1	-	TGCGCCAGCACCTCGAGTATCACGGGGAACACTGAAGCTTTCTTT	CASTSSITGNTEAFF
once	TRBV25-1	TRBJ1-4	-	TGTGCCAGCAGCCCTCGGAGGAGGTCTCCTAATGAAAAACTGTTTTTT	CASSPRRRSPNEKLFF
-	TRBV5-6	TRBJ2-5	-	TGTGCCAGCGGCAAGGGGGGGCCGCGGACCCAGTACTTC	CASGKGGPRTQYF
-	TRBV5-5	TRBJ2-5	-	TGTGCCAGCAGCTCGGACAGTTGGGAAGAGACCCAGTACTTC	CASSSDSWEETQYF
-	TRBV28	TRBJ2-7	TRBD1	TGTGCCAGCAGTCCGAACGCCGGGACAGGAGGGGCCTACGAGCAGTACTTC	CASSPNAGTGGAYEQYF
-	TRBV23-1	TRBJ2-1	-	TGCGCCAGCAGTCAACCTTCCGCGGGGCGAGGTGAGCAGTTCTTC	CASSQPSAGRGEQFF
-	TRBV3-1/TRBV3-2	TRBJ2-1	TRBD2	TGTGCCAGCAGCTCCCGGACTAGCGGAACCTACAATGAGCAGTTCTTC	CASSSRTSGTYNEQFF
-	TRBV6-5	TRBJ1-3	-	TGTGCCAGCAGTCCTATATACTCTGGAAACACCATATATTTT	CASSPIYSGNTIYF
-	TRBV10-2	TRBJ1-5	-	TGCGCCAGCAGTGGAGAGAAGGGGAATCAGCCCCAGCATTTT	CASSGEKGNQPQHF
-	TRBV7-8	TRBJ1-6	-	TGTGCCAGCAGCTTAGCTAGGCGTCAGGCAACCTACAGCTCCTATAATTCACCCCTCCACTTT	CASSLARRQATYSSYNSPLHF
few	TRBV25-1	TRBJ1-6	-	TGTGCCAGCAGTGAACTGGGGGGGGTTTCACCCCTCCACTTT	CASSELGGVSPLHF
-	TRBV6-5	TRBJ2-2	-	TGTGCCAGCAGAACTCAGGGCTGGGAGCTGTTTTTT	CASRTQGWELFF
-	TRBV2	TRBJ2-5	-	TGTGCCAGCAGTGAACCGGAGACCCAGTACTTC	CASSEPETQYF
-	TRBV9	TRBJ1-1	-	TGTGCCAGCAGTCGCAGCGGCCATGAAGCTTTCTTT	CASSRSGHEAFF
once	TRBV5-1	TRBJ1-1	-	TGCGCCAGCAGCTTGTCCCGGGGAGGAACTGAAGCTTTCTTT	CASSLSRGGTEAFF
-	TRBV2	TRBJ1-1	-	TGTGCCAGCGGGGGACATTACACTGAAGCTTTCTTT	CASGGHYTEAFF
-	TRBV6-1	TRBJ2-3	-	TGTGCCAGCAGTGAAGGGGCAGGCACAGATACGCAGTATTTT	CASSEGAGTDTQYF
-	TRBV4-1	TRBJ1-2	TRBD1	TGCGCCAGCAGCCACTACTACGAGGGCCCGACAGGGTTTAGAGGCTACACCTTC	CASSHYYEGPTGFRGYTF
once	TRBV20-1	TRBJ2-2	-	TGCAGTGCCACCCGGACCGGGGAGCTGTTTTTT	CSATRTGELFF
few	TRBV28	TRBJ1-5	-	TGTGCCAGCAGTTTGCAGGGTGGGGGCAATCAGCCCCAGCATTTT	CASSLQGGGNQPQHF
-	TRBV7-9	TRBJ1-2	-	TGTGCCAGCAGCTTGGGGCAGAACTATGGCTACACCTTC	CASSLGQNYGYTF
few	TRBV2	TRBJ1-5	-	TGTGCCAGTAACGGGGGGAGCAATCAGCCCCAGCATTTT	CASNGGSNQPQHF
-	TRBV5-4	TRBJ2-7	TRBD2	TGTGCCAGCAGCAACCGACAGCGGGGGACGTACAAGTACGAGCAGTACTTC	CASSNRQRGTYKYEQYF
few	TRBV10-3	TRBJ1-2	TRBD1	TGTGCCATCAGCCCCCGGGACAGGGGTAACTATGGCTACACCTTC	CAISPRDRGNYGYTF
-	TRBV28	TRBJ2-7	-	TGTGCCAGCAGGCGCACAGGCATAAAGTTCACCTACGAGCAGTACTTC	CASRRTGIKFTYEQYF
-	TRBV28	TRBJ1-1	-	TGTGCCAGCAGTTCCCCCGTGGACAATGAAGCTTTCTTT	CASSSPVDNEAFF
few	TRBV5-6	TRBJ2-5	TRBD1	TGTGCCAGCAGCTTGCCAGGGGGCCGTTCAATATCTCAAGAGACCCAGTACTTC	CASSLPGGRSISQETQYF
-	TRBV6-1	TRBJ1-5	-	TGTGCCAGCAGTGATGTGACAGGCTTTAGCAATCAGCCCCAGCATTTT	CASSDVTGFSNQPQHF
once	TRBV21-1	TRBJ1-6	-	TGTGCCAGCAGCTCAGAGGACAGGGGCTATAATTCACCCCTCCACTTT	CASSSEDRGYNSPLHF
-	TRBV25-1	TRBJ2-2	-	TGTGCCAGCAGTGAGAGAGGGTGGAACACCGGGGAGCTGTTTTTT	CASSERGWNTGELFF
-	TRBV18	TRBJ2-1	TRBD1	TGTGCCAGCTCACCACCCGGGACAGGGGCCATCTTC	CASSPPGTGAIF
-	TRBV7-6	TRBJ2-3	-	TGTGCCAGCGGTACCCCTAGGGGGGGTTTGATAACAGATACGCAGTATTTT	CASGTPRGGLITDTQYF
once	TRBV15	TRBJ2-7	-	TGTGCCATTGCCGGCCAGAAAAGGGGCCTCTACGAGCAGTACTTC	CAIAGQKRGLYEQYF
once	TRBV24-1	TRBJ2-3	TRBD2	TGTGCCACCAGTGTTGGCACTGGGCTAGCGGGGCTCACAGATACGCAGTATTTT	CATSVGTGLAGLTDTQYF
few	TRBV5-1	TRBJ2-7	TRBD1	TGCGCCAGCAGCTTGGGGGGACAGATCTACGAGCAGTACTTC	CASSLGGQIYEQYF
-	TRBV6-4	TRBJ2-1	-	TGTGCCAGCAGTGATTTAGGGGGGGACAATGAGCAGTTCTTC	CASSDLGGDNEQFF
-	TRBV18	TRBJ2-4	TRBD1	TGTGCCAGCGAGGGACAGGGAGATGGTTTTGACATTCAGTACTTC	CASEGQGDGFDIQYF
-	TRBV5-4	TRBJ2-7	-	TGTGCCAGCAGCAATCTGGGACTCAGCGTCTACGAGCAGTACTTC	CASSNLGLSVYEQYF
once	TRBV11-3	TRBJ2-2	-	TGTGCCAGCAGCCCCTCGGACACCTACACCGGGGAGCTGTTTTTT	CASSPSDTYTGELFF
-	TRBV4-1	TRBJ2-1	TRBD2	TGCGCCAGCAGCCAAGCAACCGGGGGGGGTTACAATGAGCAGTTCTTC	CASSQATGGGYNEQFF
once	TRBV3-1/TRBV3-2	TRBJ1-2	-	TGTGCCAGCAGCGCCCAGGGCGAAGCTAACTATGGCTACACCTTC	CASSAQGEANYGYTF
-	TRBV6-5	TRBJ1-3	TRBD1	TGTGCCAGCAGTTACTCACAGGGGGCGCGAAACACCATATATTTT	CASSYSQGARNTIYF
-	TRBV5-6	TRBJ2-3	TRBD2	TGTGCTACCGGACTAGCGGGAGCAGATACGCAGTATTTT	CATGLAGADTQYF
-	TRBV5-4	TRBJ1-6	TRBD1	TGTGCCAGCAGCACCGGACAGGACAACTCCTATAATTCACCCCTCCACTTT	CASSTGQDNSYNSPLHF
-	TRBV5-5	TRBJ2-2	-	TGTGCCAGCAGCACCTACGACACCGGGGAGCTGTTTTTT	CASSTYDTGELFF
-	TRBV10-3	TRBJ1-2	TRBD1	TGTGCCATCAAGGGGGCAGGAAACTATGGCTACACCTTC	CAIKGAGNYGYTF
-	TRBV12-3/TRBV12-4	TRBJ1-2	-	TGTGCCAGCAGTAACAACGATGGCTACACCTTC	CASSNNDGYTF
-	TRBV28	TRBJ2-7	-	TGTGCCAGCACCCCCCGAGGACACCCGATCTACGAGCAGTACTTC	CASTPRGHPIYEQYF
few	TRBV11-2	TRBJ1-2	-	TGTGCCAGCAGCTTAGACTCTTCAATTTTAGCTAACTATGGCTACACCTTC	CASSLDSSILANYGYTF
-	TRBV6-2/TRBV6-3	TRBJ2-2	TRBD2	TGTGCCAGCAGTTACGAATTACTCGCGGGGGGGGCGAACACCGGGGAGCTGTTTTTT	CASSYELLAGGANTGELFF
-	TRBV3-1/TRBV3-2	TRBJ1-1	-	TGTGCCAGCAGCCCGCGACAGTCGAACACTGAAGCTTTCTTT	CASSPRQSNTEAFF
once	TRBV12-3/TRBV12-4	TRBJ1-1	-	TGTGCCAGCATTCCTGGGGCGAACACTGAAGCTTTCTTT	CASIPGANTEAFF